A selection of T cell receptor beta chains follows, all from one sample in a study of CD8 T cells in ankylosing spondylitis. TCRdb independently ran MiXCR on the 5' RACE reads; one entry per CDR3 protein. The data show about 190,000 distinct CDR3 sequences, with 10% to 15% seen just once and about 10% held by the top ten. The specimen sequenced was blood, either unsorted or a sorted T cell fraction (not recorded which). All receptors come from a female donor with ankylosing spondylitis or in good health (not recorded which). Both conserved end residues are part of each CDR3. Fields, in order: D gene, clone size, J gene, V gene, CDR3 protein, CDR3 DNA. A D gene is named only where the DNA matches it firmly. Part of the rows lack a size; the others show once, few, many or a class for expanded clones.

D: TRBD2
size: many
J: TRBJ2-2
V: TRBV4-1
CDR3: CASSRSGSDYTGELFF
DNA: TGCGCCAGCAGCCGGAGCGGGAGTGACTACACCGGGGAGCTGTTTTTT

D: .
size: many
J: TRBJ2-2
V: TRBV4-3
CDR3: CASSQGLGVNTGELFF
DNA: TGCGCCAGCAGCCAAGGACTAGGAGTTAACACCGGGGAGCTGTTTTTT

D: .
size: few
J: TRBJ2-3
V: TRBV5-1
CDR3: CASRRLSSRQGTDTQYF
DNA: TGCGCCAGCAGACGTCTATCGTCGAGACAGGGCACAGATACGCAGTATTTT

D: .
size: many
J: TRBJ1-6
V: TRBV11-3
CDR3: CASGRQQGGSSYNSPLHF
DNA: TGTGCCAGCGGACGTCAACAGGGAGGGAGCTCCTATAATTCACCCCTCCACTTT

D: .
size: many
J: TRBJ1-4
V: TRBV20-1
CDR3: CSVGGLNNEKLFF
DNA: TGCAGTGTCGGGGGACTGAATAATGAAAAACTGTTTTTT

D: TRBD2
size: few
J: TRBJ2-7
V: TRBV15
CDR3: CATSRGLAGADYEQYF
DNA: TGTGCCACCAGCAGAGGACTAGCGGGAGCGGACTACGAGCAGTACTTC

D: .
size: .
J: TRBJ2-7
V: TRBV3-1
CDR3: CASSPSTGSGKQYF
DNA: TGTGCCAGCAGCCCTTCTACTGGCTCGGGGAAGCAGTACTTC

D: .
size: few
J: TRBJ2-2
V: TRBV4-1
CDR3: CASSQDHYGANTGELFF
DNA: TGCGCCAGCAGCCAAGATCATTATGGGGCTAACACCGGGGAGCTGTTTTTT

D: TRBD1
size: many
J: TRBJ1-2
V: TRBV27
CDR3: CASSLSPSTGRYGYTF
DNA: TGTGCCAGCAGTTTATCCCCCTCGACAGGGAGGTATGGCTACACCTTC

D: .
size: many
J: TRBJ1-5
V: TRBV9
CDR3: CASSVDGGSRQPQHF
DNA: TGTGCCAGCAGCGTAGACGGGGGCAGTAGACAGCCCCAGCATTTT

D: TRBD2
size: many
J: TRBJ2-5
V: TRBV5-1
CDR3: CASSLTTSGAFQETQYF
DNA: TGCGCCAGCAGCTTGACGACTAGCGGAGCCTTTCAAGAGACCCAGTACTTC

D: TRBD2
size: .
J: TRBJ2-1
V: TRBV12-3/TRBV12-4
CDR3: CATHLLAGGGSSEQFF
DNA: TGTGCCACTCATCTCCTAGCGGGAGGGGGGAGTAGTGAGCAGTTCTTC

D: TRBD1
size: .
J: TRBJ1-4
V: TRBV7-2
CDR3: CASSPGQGSEKLFF
DNA: TGTGCCAGCAGCCCGGGACAGGGGTCGGAAAAACTGTTTTTT

D: TRBD2
size: .
J: TRBJ2-7
V: TRBV20-1
CDR3: CSATGSSSGYEQYF
DNA: TGCAGTGCTACCGGTAGCTCTAGCGGCTACGAGCAGTACTTC

D: .
size: many
J: TRBJ2-7
V: TRBV20-1
CDR3: CSGWGYNEQYF
DNA: TGCAGCGGATGGGGATATAACGAGCAGTACTTC

D: TRBD2
size: many
J: TRBJ2-1
V: TRBV12-3/TRBV12-4
CDR3: CASSVPGGRSRVYDEQFF
DNA: TGTGCCAGCAGTGTACCGGGCGGGAGGTCCCGTGTTTACGATGAGCAGTTCTTC

D: .
size: many
J: TRBJ1-1
V: TRBV7-9
CDR3: CATETGMNTEAFF
DNA: TGTGCCACCGAAACAGGGATGAACACTGAAGCTTTCTTT

D: TRBD2
size: many
J: TRBJ2-3
V: TRBV7-2
CDR3: CASTLLAGSDTQYF
DNA: TGTGCCAGCACCCTACTAGCGGGATCAGATACGCAGTATTTT

D: .
size: few
J: TRBJ1-4
V: TRBV27
CDR3: CASSPSPGTTNEKLFF
DNA: TGTGCCAGCAGCCCCTCCCCCGGAACAACTAATGAAAAACTGTTTTTT

D: .
size: many
J: TRBJ2-3
V: TRBV10-2
CDR3: CASSDIGGKGGQYF
DNA: TGCGCCAGCAGTGATATTGGCGGGAAAGGGGGACAGTATTTT

D: .
size: .
J: TRBJ2-2
V: TRBV20-1
CDR3: CSAPHGGDGGELFF
DNA: TGCAGTGCTCCTCACGGAGGCGACGGCGGGGAGCTGTTTTTT

D: .
size: few
J: TRBJ2-2
V: TRBV9
CDR3: CASSPGHNTGELFF
DNA: TGTGCCAGCTCCCCGGGACATAACACCGGGGAGCTGTTTTTT

D: .
size: .
J: TRBJ2-5
V: TRBV19
CDR3: CASSIPRVLGQETQYF
DNA: TGTGCCAGTAGTATACCCCGAGTTTTGGGACAAGAGACCCAGTACTTC

D: TRBD2
size: .
J: TRBJ2-7
V: TRBV7-9
CDR3: CASSISSGNYEQYF
DNA: TGTGCCAGCAGCATCTCTAGCGGAAACTACGAGCAGTACTTC

D: TRBD1
size: many
J: TRBJ1-1
V: TRBV27
CDR3: CASSRDRVNTEAFF
DNA: TGTGCCAGCAGCCGCGACAGGGTAAACACTGAAGCTTTCTTT

D: .
size: many
J: TRBJ1-1
V: TRBV6-2/TRBV6-3
CDR3: CASSYLVGGTEAFF
DNA: TGTGCCAGCAGTTATCTGGTCGGGGGCACTGAAGCTTTCTTT

D: .
size: many
J: TRBJ1-1
V: TRBV9
CDR3: CASSKIQTNTEAFF
DNA: TGTGCCAGCAGCAAAATCCAGACGAACACTGAAGCTTTCTTT

D: TRBD1
size: many
J: TRBJ2-7
V: TRBV12-3/TRBV12-4
CDR3: CASSLSGQPYEQYF
DNA: TGTGCCAGCAGTTTGTCGGGACAGCCCTACGAGCAGTACTTC

D: TRBD2
size: once
J: TRBJ2-7
V: TRBV4-3
CDR3: CASSQVGLAGVRQYF
DNA: TGCGCCAGCAGCCAAGTAGGGCTAGCGGGAGTCCGTCAGTACTTC

D: .
size: many
J: TRBJ1-3
V: TRBV9
CDR3: CASSGGFGNTIYF
DNA: TGTGCCAGCAGCGGGGGGTTCGGAAACACCATATATTTT

D: TRBD1
size: many
J: TRBJ1-1
V: TRBV7-9
CDR3: CASSLGWDRLSATEAFF
DNA: TGTGCCAGCAGCTTAGGTTGGGACAGGCTCTCCGCAACTGAAGCTTTCTTT

D: .
size: many
J: TRBJ1-5
V: TRBV12-3/TRBV12-4
CDR3: CASSFRQADQPQHF
DNA: TGTGCCAGCAGTTTCCGACAGGCTGATCAGCCCCAGCATTTT

D: .
size: many
J: TRBJ1-2
V: TRBV20-1
CDR3: CSAREGQLLRGYTF
DNA: TGCAGTGCTAGAGAAGGACAGCTCCTGAGGGGCTACACCTTC

D: .
size: many
J: TRBJ1-4
V: TRBV4-3
CDR3: CASSQETGFEEKLFF
DNA: TGCGCCAGCAGCCAAGAGACCGGGTTCGAAGAAAAACTGTTTTTT

D: .
size: .
J: TRBJ2-1
V: TRBV6-1
CDR3: CASSDQNYNEQFF
DNA: TGTGCCAGCAGTGACCAAAACTACAATGAGCAGTTCTTC

D: TRBD1
size: many
J: TRBJ1-2
V: TRBV12-3/TRBV12-4
CDR3: CASSFPTGGRYGYTF
DNA: TGTGCCAGCAGTTTTCCTACAGGGGGGAGGTATGGCTACACCTTC

D: TRBD2
size: many
J: TRBJ2-7
V: TRBV20-1
CDR3: CSATYGGGAYEQYF
DNA: TGCAGTGCCACCTACGGGGGAGGGGCATACGAGCAGTACTTC

D: .
size: .
J: TRBJ1-4
V: TRBV18
CDR3: CASSQLGINEKLFF
DNA: TGTGCCAGCTCACAATTGGGGATTAATGAAAAACTGTTTTTT

D: TRBD2
size: .
J: TRBJ2-3
V: TRBV11-2
CDR3: CASSLLAGGDTQYF
DNA: TGTGCCAGCAGCTTACTAGCGGGGGGGGATACGCAGTATTTT

D: .
size: many
J: TRBJ1-2
V: TRBV28
CDR3: CASRLRLGGNYGYTF
DNA: TGTGCCAGCAGGCTTCGATTAGGAGGGAACTATGGCTACACCTTC

D: .
size: .
J: TRBJ2-1
V: TRBV20-1
CDR3: CSARDVAREQFF
DNA: TGCAGTGCCCGGGACGTAGCTAGGGAGCAGTTCTTC

D: .
size: many
J: TRBJ2-1
V: TRBV4-2
CDR3: CASSQGDGSSYNEQFF
DNA: TGTGCCAGCAGCCAGGGGGACGGGAGCTCCTACAATGAGCAGTTCTTC

D: TRBD1
size: many
J: TRBJ1-6
V: TRBV9
CDR3: CASSVEGTDNSPLHF
DNA: TGTGCCAGCAGCGTAGAAGGGACAGACAATTCACCCCTCCACTTT

D: TRBD1
size: .
J: TRBJ2-5
V: TRBV5-1
CDR3: CASSPRRTGDQETQYF
DNA: TGCGCCAGCAGCCCACGTCGGACAGGGGACCAAGAGACCCAGTACTTC

D: .
size: many
J: TRBJ2-2
V: TRBV12-3/TRBV12-4
CDR3: CASSRGLHGELFF
DNA: TGTGCCAGCAGTCGTGGACTTCACGGGGAGCTGTTTTTT

D: .
size: many
J: TRBJ2-7
V: TRBV5-6
CDR3: CASSLGLGGYEQYF
DNA: TGTGCCAGCAGCTTGGGGCTCGGAGGCTACGAGCAGTACTTC

D: TRBD1
size: many
J: TRBJ1-5
V: TRBV3-1
CDR3: CASAGGTNQPQHF
DNA: TGTGCCAGCGCAGGGGGAACAAATCAGCCCCAGCATTTT

D: .
size: .
J: TRBJ1-2
V: TRBV20-1
CDR3: CSATGEARENTF
DNA: TGCAGTGCCACGGGGGAGGCAAGGGAGAACACCTTC

D: .
size: many
J: TRBJ2-3
V: TRBV9
CDR3: CASSPRSDTQYF
DNA: TGTGCCAGCAGCCCCCGGTCAGATACGCAGTATTTT

D: TRBD2
size: few
J: TRBJ2-1
V: TRBV7-8
CDR3: CASSLVASGSYEQFF
DNA: TGTGCCAGCAGCTTAGTGGCTAGCGGGAGCTATGAGCAGTTCTTC